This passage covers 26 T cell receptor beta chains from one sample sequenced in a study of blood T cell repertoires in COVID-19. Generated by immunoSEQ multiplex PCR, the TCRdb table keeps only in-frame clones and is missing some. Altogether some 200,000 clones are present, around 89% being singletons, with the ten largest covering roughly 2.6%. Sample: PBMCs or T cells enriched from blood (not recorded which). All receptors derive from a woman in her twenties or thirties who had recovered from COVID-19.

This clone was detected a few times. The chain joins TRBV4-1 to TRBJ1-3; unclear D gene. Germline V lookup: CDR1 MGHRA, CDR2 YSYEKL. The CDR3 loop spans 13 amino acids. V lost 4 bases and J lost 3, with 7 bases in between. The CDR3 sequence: CASSRPGGNTIYF. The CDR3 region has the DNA TGCGCCAGCAGCCGCCCGGGTGGAAACACCATATATTTT.

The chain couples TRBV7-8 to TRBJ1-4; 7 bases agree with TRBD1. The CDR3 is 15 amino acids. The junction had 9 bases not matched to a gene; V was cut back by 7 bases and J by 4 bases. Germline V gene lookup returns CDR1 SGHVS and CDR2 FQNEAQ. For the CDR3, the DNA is TGTGCCAGCACCCCAGGGGGAGAGGATAATGAAAAACTGTTTTTT. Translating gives CASTPGGEDNEKLFF.

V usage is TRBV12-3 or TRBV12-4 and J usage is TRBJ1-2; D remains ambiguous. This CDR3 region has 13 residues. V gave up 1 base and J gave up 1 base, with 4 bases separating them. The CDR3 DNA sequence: TGTGCCAGCAGTTTAGGGAGTAACTATGGCTACACCTTC. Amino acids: CASSLGSNYGYTF.

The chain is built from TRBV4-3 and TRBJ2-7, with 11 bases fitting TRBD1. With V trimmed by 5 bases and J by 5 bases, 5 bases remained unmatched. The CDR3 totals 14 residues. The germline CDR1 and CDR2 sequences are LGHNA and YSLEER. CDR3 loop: CASSFTGQGDEQYF. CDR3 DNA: TGCGCCAGCAGCTTCACGGGACAGGGGGACGAGCAGTACTTC.

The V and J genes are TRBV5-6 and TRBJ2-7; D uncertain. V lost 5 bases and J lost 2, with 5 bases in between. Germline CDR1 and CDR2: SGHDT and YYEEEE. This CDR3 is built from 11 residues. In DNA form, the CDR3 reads TGTGCCAGCAGTTTAACCTACGAGCAGTACTTC. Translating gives CASSLTYEQYF.

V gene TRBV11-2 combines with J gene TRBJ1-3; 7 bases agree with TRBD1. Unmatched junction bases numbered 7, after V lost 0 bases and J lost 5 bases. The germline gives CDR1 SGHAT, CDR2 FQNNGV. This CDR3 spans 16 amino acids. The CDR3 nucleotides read TGTGCCAGCAGCTTAGAGGCGGGACAGACCCGAAACACCATATATTTT. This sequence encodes CASSLEAGQTRNTIYF.

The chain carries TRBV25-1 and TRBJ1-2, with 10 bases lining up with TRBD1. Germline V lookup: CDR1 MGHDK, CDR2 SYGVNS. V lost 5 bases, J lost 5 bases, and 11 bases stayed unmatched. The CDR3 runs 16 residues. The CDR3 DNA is TGTGCCAGCAGTTCCCCTTGGGGGACAGGGGCGTATGGCTACACCTTC. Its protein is CASSSPWGTGAYGYTF.

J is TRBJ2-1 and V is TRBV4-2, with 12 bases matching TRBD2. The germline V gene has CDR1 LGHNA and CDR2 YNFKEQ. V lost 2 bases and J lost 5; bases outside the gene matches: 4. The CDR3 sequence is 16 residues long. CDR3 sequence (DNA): TGTGCCAGCAGCCAACCTGGACTAGCGGGGAACAATGAGCAGTTCTTC. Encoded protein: CASSQPGLAGNNEQFF.

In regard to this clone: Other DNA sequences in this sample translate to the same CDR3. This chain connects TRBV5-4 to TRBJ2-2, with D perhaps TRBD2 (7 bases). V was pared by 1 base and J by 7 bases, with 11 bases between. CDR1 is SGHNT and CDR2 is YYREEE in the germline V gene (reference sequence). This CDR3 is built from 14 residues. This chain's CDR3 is CASSLRGGGGELFF. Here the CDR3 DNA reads TGTGCCAGCAGCTTGCGAGGGGGGGGCGGGGAGCTGTTTTTT.

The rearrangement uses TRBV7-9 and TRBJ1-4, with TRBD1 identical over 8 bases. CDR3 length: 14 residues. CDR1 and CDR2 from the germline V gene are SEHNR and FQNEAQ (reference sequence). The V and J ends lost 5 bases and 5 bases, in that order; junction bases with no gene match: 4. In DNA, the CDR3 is TGTGCCAGCAGCCAGGGACAGGAAAATGAAAAACTGTTTTTT. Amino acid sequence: CASSQGQENEKLFF.

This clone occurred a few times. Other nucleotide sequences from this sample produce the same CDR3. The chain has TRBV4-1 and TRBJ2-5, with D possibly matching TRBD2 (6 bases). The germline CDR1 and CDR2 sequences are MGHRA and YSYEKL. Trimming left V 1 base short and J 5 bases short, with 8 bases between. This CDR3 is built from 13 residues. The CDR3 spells CASSQVGGETQYF. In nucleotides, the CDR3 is TGCGCCAGCAGCCAAGTTGGGGGGGAGACCCAGTACTTC.

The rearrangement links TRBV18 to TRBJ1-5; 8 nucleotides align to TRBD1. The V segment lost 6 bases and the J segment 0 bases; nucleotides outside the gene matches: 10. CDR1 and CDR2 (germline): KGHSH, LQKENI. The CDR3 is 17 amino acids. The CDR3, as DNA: TGTGCCAGCTCGCGCGGACAGGGATACTCTAGCAATCAGCCCCAGCATTTT. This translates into CASSRGQGYSSNQPQHF. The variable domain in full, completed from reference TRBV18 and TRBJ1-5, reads NAGVMQNPRHLVRRRGQEARLRCSPMKGHSHVYWYRQLPEEGLKFMVYLQKENIIDESGMPKERFSAEFPKEGPSILRIQQVVRGDSAAYFCASSRGQGYSSNQPQHFGDGTRLSIL.

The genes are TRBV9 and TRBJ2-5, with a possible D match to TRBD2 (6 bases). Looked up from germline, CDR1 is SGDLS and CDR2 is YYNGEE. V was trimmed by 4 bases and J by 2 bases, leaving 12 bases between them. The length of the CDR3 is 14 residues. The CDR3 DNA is TGTGCCAGCAGCCCCGGGAGCGTTCAAGAGACCCAGTACTTC. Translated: CASSPGSVQETQYF.

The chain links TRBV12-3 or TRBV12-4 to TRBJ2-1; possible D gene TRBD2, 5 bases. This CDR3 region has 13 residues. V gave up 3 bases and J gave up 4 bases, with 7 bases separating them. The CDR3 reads CASSFEGYNEQFF. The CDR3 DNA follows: TGTGCCAGCAGTTTCGAGGGTTACAATGAGCAGTTCTTC.

CDR3 bases: TGTGCCAGCTCGACGGTCATCGGGTTTGGAAACACCATATATTTT. It codes for CASSTVIGFGNTIYF. The chain combines TRBV11-2 with TRBJ1-3; D gene ambiguous. V lost 8 bases and J 3 bases, leaving 17 bases between the germline ends. The CDR3 has 15 residues. Germline CDR1 SGHAT, CDR2 FQNNGV.

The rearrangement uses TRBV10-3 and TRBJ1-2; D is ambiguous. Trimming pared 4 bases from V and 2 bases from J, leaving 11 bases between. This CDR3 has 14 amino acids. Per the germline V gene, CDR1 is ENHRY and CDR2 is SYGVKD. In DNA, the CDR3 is TGTGCCATCAGTGCCAGCGGCCGGAACTATGGCTACACCTTC. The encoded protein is CAISASGRNYGYTF.

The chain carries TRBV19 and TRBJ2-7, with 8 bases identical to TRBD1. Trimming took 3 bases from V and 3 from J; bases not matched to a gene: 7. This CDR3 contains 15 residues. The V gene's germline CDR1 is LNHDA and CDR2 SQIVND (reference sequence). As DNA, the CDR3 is TGTGCCAGTAGTATCAATCCCGGGACAGGCTACGAGCAGTACTTC. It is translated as CASSINPGTGYEQYF.

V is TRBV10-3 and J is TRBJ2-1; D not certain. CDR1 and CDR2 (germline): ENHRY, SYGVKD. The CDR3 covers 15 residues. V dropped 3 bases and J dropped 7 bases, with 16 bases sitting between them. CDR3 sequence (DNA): TGTGCCATCAGTGACCTCGAGATTTCACGTAATGAGCAGTTCTTC. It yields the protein CAISDLEISRNEQFF.

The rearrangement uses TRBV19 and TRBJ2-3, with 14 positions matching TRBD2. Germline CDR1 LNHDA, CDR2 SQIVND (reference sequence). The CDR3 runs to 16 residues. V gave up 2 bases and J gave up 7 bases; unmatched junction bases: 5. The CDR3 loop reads CASSITGLAGANTQYF. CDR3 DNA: TGTGCCAGTAGTATAACGGGACTAGCGGGGGCGAATACGCAGTATTTT.

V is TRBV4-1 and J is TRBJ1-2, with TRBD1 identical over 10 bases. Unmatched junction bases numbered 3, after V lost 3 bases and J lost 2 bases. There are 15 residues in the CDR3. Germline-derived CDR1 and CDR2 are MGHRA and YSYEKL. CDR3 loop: CASSQRQGANYGYTF. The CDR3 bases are TGCGCCAGCAGCCAGCGACAGGGGGCCAACTATGGCTACACCTTC.

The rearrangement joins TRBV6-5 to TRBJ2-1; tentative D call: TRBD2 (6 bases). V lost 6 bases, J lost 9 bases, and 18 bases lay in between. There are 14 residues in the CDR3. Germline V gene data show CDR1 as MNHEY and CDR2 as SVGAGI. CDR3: CASSPFRGSGEQFF. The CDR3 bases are TGTGCCAGCAGCCCCTTTCGAGGTAGCGGTGAGCAGTTCTTC.

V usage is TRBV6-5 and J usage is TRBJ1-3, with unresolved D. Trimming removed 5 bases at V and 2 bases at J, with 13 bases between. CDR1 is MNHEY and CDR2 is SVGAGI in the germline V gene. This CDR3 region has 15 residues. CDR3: CASSRAQITGNTIYF. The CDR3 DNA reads TGTGCCAGCAGTCGTGCACAGATTACTGGAAACACCATATATTTT.

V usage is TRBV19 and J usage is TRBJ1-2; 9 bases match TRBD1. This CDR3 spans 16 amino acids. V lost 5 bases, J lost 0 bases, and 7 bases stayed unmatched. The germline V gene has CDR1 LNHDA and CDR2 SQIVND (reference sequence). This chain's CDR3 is CASSPRDREANYGYTF. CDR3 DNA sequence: TGTGCCAGTAGTCCTAGGGACAGGGAGGCTAACTATGGCTACACCTTC.

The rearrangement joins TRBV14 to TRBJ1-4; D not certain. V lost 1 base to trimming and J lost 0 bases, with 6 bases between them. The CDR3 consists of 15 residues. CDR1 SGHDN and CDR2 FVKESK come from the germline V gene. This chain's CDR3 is CASSQVRATNEKLFF. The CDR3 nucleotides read TGTGCCAGCAGCCAAGTGAGAGCAACTAATGAAAAACTGTTTTTT.

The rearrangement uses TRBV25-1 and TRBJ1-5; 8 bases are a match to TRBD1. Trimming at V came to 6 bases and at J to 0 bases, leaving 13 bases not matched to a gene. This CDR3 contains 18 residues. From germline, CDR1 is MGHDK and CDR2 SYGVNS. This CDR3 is CASRGGTGSPHSNQPQHF. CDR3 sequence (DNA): TGTGCCAGCAGGGGGGGGACAGGCTCCCCCCATAGCAATCAGCCCCAGCATTTT. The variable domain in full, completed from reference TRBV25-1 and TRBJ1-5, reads EADIYQTPRYLVIGTGKKITLECSQTMGHDKMYWYQQDPGMELHLIHYSYGVNSTEKGDLSSESTVSRIRTEHFPLTLESARPSHTSQYLCASRGGTGSPHSNQPQHFGDGTRLSIL.

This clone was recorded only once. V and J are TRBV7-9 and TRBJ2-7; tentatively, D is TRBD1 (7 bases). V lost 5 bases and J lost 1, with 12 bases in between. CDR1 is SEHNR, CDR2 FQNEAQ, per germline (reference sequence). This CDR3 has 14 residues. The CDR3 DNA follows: TGTGCCAGCAGCAAGACAGGGAGGTCCTACGAGCAGTACTTC. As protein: CASSKTGRSYEQYF.